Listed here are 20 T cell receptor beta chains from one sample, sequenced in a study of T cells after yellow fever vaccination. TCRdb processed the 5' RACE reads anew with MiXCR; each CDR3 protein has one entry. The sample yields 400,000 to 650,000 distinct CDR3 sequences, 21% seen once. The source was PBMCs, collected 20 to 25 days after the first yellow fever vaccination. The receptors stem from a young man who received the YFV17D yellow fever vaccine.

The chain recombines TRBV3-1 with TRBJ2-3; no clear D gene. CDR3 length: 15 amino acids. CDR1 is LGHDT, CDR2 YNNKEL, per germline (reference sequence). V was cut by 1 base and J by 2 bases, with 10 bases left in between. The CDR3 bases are TGTGCCAGCAGCCAAGCAAGGGCGGACACAGATACGCAGTATTTT. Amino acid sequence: CASSQARADTDTQYF.

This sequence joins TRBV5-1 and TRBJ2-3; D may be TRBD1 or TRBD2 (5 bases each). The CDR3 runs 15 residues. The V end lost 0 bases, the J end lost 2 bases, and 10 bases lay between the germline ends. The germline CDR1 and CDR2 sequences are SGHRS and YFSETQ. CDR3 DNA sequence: TGCGCCAGCAGCTTGGGAGGGGTTCACACAGATACGCAGTATTTT. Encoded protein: CASSLGGVHTDTQYF.

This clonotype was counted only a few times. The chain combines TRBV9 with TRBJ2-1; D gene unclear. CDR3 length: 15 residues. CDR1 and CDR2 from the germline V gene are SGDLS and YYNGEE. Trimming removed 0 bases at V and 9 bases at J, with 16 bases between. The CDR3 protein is CASSVVSIEVGEQFF. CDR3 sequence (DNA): TGTGCCAGCAGCGTAGTAAGCATCGAAGTGGGTGAGCAGTTCTTC.

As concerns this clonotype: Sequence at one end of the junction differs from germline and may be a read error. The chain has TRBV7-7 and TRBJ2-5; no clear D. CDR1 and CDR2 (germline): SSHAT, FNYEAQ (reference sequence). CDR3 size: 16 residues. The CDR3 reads CASSLAGVGLGETQYF. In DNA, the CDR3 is TGTGCTAGCAGCTTAGCTGGCGTGGGCCTGGGGGAGACCCAGTACTTC.

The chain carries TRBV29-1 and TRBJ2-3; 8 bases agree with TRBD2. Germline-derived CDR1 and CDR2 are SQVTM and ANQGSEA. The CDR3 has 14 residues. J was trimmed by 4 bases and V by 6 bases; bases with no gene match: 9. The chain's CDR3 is CSVASGGGSDTQYF. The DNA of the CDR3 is TGCAGCGTGGCTTCGGGGGGGGGTTCAGATACGCAGTATTTT.

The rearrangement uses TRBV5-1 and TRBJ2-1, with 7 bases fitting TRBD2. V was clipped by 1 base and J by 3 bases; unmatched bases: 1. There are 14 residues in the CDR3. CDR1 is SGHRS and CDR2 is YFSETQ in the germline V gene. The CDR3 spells CASSLPGGYNEQFF. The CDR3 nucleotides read TGCGCCAGCAGCTTGCCGGGGGGCTACAATGAGCAGTTCTTC.

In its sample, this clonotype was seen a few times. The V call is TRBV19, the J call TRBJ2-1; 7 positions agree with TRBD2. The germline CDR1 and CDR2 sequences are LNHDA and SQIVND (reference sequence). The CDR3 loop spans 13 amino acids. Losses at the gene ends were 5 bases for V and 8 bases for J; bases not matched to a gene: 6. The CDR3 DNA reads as TGTGCCAGTAGTTGGCCGGGGGGTCATGAGCAGTTCTTC. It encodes CASSWPGGHEQFF.

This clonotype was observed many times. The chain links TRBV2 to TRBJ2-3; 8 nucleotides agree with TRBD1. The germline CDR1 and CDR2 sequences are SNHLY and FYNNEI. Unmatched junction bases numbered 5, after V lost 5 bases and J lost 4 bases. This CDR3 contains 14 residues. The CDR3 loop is CASSRDRGPDTQYF. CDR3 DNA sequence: TGTGCCAGCAGTCGAGACAGGGGACCAGATACGCAGTATTTT.

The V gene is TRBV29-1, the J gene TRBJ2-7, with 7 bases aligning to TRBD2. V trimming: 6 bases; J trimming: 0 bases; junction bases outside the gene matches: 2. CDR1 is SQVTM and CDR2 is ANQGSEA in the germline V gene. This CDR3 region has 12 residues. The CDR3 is CSVAGDSYEQYF. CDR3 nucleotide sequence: TGCAGCGTGGCGGGGGACTCCTACGAGCAGTACTTC.

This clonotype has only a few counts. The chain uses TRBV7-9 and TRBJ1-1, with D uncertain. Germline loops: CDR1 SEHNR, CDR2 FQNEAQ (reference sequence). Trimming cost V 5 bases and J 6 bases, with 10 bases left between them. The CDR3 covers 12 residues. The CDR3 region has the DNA TGTGCCAGCAGCCACGGGTCGGCTGAAGCTTTCTTT. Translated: CASSHGSAEAFF.

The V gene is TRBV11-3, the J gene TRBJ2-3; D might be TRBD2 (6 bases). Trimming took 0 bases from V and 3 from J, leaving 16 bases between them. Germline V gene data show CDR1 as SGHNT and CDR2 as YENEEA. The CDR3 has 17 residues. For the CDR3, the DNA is TGTGCCAGCAGCTTAGATTTCGGGGTAGCGGCGACAGATACGCAGTATTTT. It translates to CASSLDFGVAATDTQYF.

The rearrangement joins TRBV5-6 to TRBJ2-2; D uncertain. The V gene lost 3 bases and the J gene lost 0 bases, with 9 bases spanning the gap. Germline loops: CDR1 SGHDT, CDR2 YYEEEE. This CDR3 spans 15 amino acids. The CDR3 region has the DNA TGTGCCAGCAGCTGGATTGGCTCGAACACCGGGGAGCTGTTTTTT. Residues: CASSWIGSNTGELFF.

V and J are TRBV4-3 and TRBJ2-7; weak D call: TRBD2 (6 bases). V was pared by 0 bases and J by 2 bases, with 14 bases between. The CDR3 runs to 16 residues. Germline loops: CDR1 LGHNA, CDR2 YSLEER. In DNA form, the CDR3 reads TGCGCCAGCAGCCAAGAGGGGGGAAAAGAACCCTACGAGCAGTACTTC. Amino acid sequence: CASSQEGGKEPYEQYF.

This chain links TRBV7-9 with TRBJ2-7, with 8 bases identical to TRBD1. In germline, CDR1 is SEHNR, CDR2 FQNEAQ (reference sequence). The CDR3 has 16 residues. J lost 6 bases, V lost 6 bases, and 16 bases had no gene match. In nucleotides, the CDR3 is TGTGCCAGCAGACAACACCCCCCACAGGGGGGTGGCGAGCAGTACTTC. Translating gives CASRQHPPQGGGEQYF.

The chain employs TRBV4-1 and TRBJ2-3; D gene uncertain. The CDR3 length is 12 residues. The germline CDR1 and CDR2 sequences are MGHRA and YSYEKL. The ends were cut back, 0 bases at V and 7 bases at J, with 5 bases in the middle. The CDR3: CASSQDTNTQYF. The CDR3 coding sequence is TGCGCCAGCAGCCAAGATACCAATACGCAGTATTTT.

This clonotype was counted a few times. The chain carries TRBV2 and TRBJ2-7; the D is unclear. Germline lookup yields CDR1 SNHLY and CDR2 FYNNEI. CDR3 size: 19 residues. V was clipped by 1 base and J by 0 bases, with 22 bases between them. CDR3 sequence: CASSEGARLGLRSSYEQYF. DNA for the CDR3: TGTGCCAGCAGTGAAGGCGCGCGGTTGGGCCTAAGGAGCTCCTACGAGCAGTACTTC.

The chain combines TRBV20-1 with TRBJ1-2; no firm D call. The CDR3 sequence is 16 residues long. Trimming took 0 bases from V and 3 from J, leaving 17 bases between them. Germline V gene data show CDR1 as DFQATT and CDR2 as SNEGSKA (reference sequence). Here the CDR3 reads CSARDSLRGIDYGYTF. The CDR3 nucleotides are TGCAGTGCTAGAGACTCTTTACGAGGGATCGACTATGGCTACACCTTC.

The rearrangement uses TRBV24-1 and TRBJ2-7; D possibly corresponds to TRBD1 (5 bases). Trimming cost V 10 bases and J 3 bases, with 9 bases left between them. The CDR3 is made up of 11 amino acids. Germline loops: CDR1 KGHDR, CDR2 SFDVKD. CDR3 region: CATDSYYEQYV. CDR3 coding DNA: TGTGCCACAGACAGCTACTACGAGCAGTACGTC.

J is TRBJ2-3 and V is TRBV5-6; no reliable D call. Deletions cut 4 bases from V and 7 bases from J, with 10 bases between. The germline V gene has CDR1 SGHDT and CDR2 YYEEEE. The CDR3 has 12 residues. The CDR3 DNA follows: TGTGCCAGCAGCCTCTCGACCAATACGCAGTATTTT. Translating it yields CASSLSTNTQYF.

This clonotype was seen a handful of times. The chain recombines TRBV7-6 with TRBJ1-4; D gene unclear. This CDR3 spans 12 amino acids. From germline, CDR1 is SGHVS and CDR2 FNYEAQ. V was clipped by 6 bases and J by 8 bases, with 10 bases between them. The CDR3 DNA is TGTGCCAGCAGGGGCGGGGAAGAAAAACTGTTTTTT. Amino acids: CASRGGEEKLFF. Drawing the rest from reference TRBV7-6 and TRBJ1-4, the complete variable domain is GAGVSQSPRYKVTKRGQDVALRCDPISGHVSLYWYRQALGQGPEFLTYFNYEAQQDKSGLPNDRFSAERPEGSISTLTIQRTEQRDSAMYRCASRGGEEKLFFGSGTQLSVL.